These 5 T cell receptor beta chains were all obtained from the same sample, sequenced in a study of OX40 agonist ivuxolimab in advanced cancers. Only in-frame clones appear in the TCRdb table, and some are missing; sequencing was by immunoSEQ multiplex PCR. The repertoire holds 75,000 to 80,000 clones, with about nine tenths as singletons. The starting material was CD4+ or CD8+ T cells sorted from blood, obtained in a trial of the OX40 agonist ivuxolimab. The receptors shown here come from an adult with an advanced solid tumor such as melanoma, head and neck, liver or kidney cancer.

The chain links TRBV9 to TRBJ1-3; D is unclear. The CDR3 loop spans 14 amino acids. CDR1 and CDR2 from the germline V gene are SGDLS and YYNGEE. Trimming removed 4 bases from V and 4 bases from J, with 12 bases in between. The CDR3 is CASSPSFSGNTIYF. DNA for the CDR3: TGTGCCAGCAGCCCCAGCTTTAGCGGAAACACCATATATTTT.

This clone was counted once. The chain employs TRBV7-2 and TRBJ2-7; 8 bases match TRBD2. The CDR3 totals 15 residues. Germline CDR1 and CDR2: SGHTA and FQGNSA. Trimming removed 4 bases from V and 7 bases from J; junction bases left unmatched: 12. The CDR3 DNA reads as TGTGCCAGCAGCTCCCAGTTGGCGGGAGGCGGGGAGCAGTACTTC. Its translation: CASSSQLAGGGEQYF.

This chain links TRBV7-3 with TRBJ2-7; 9 bases line up with TRBD2. The germline CDR1 and CDR2 sequences are SGHTA and FQGTGA. V shed 2 bases, J shed 1 base, and the junction held 6 bases outside the gene matches. The CDR3 is made up of 16 amino acids. The CDR3 loop reads CASSLEATSGSYEQYF. The CDR3 DNA reads as TGTGCCAGCAGCTTAGAAGCGACTAGCGGATCCTACGAGCAGTACTTC.

The chain couples TRBV9 to TRBJ1-2; D is perhaps TRBD1 (5 bases). The germline gives CDR1 SGDLS, CDR2 YYNGEE. CDR3 length: 13 residues. Between the trimmed V and J ends, which lost 1 base and 6 bases, there was a span of 10 bases. The CDR3 region has the DNA TGTGCCAGCAGCGTAACAGGACTCAATGGCTACACCTTC. The encoded protein is CASSVTGLNGYTF.

This chain links TRBV11-1 with TRBJ1-6; 9 nucleotides match TRBD1. This CDR3 region has 15 residues. Germline V gene lookup returns CDR1 SGHAT and CDR2 FQDESV (reference sequence). V was clipped by 5 bases and J by 10 bases; unmatched bases: 9. CDR3 nucleotides: TGTGCCAGCAGCGACCGAGACAGGGGGAACTCACCCCTCCACTTT. Translating it yields CASSDRDRGNSPLHF.